Below are 10 T cell receptor beta chains sequenced from a single sample in a study of CD8+CD57+ T cells in acquired aplastic anemia. Profiling that covered TCR beta VDJ and CDR3 relied on genomic DNA as its template. In TCRdb, the reads were re-called with MiXCR into one record per CDR3 protein. This sample yields 400,000 to 450,000 distinct CDR3 sequences, of which around 72% are seen a single time; 4% belongs to the top ten. Sequences were obtained from sorted CD4+, CD8+, or CD8+CD57+ T cells (not recorded which) from PBMCs. The receptors were sampled from a human donor in good health, serving as a control.

A note on this clonotype: A read error is likely, as this CDR3 ends without the conserved phenylalanine or tryptophan. It is unclear where the CDR3 begins or ends on the DNA, so no DNA is shown, and the CDR3 is as TCRdb lists it. The V and J genes are TRBV7-6 and TRBJ1-5. Germline V CDR1 and CDR2: SGHVS, FNYEAQ. Both ends counted, the CDR3 spans 13 residues. This chain's CDR3 is CASSLATGGQRGE.

As concerns this clonotype: It is unclear where the CDR3 begins or ends on the DNA, so no DNA is shown, and the CDR3 is as TCRdb lists it. This chain uses TRBV11-3 with TRBJ1-2; the DNA was not used to check the table's D call, TRBD1. Germline CDR1 and CDR2: SGHNT and YENEEA. Ends included, the CDR3 has 24 residues. This CDR3 reads CASSQTSLYFCAISEPDRNYGYTF.

Remarks on this clonotype: A much larger clone lies one base from this, so it may be a read error. The chain uses TRBV7-2 and TRBJ1-6; no clear D gene. This CDR3 is 16 amino acids long. CDR1 is SGHTA and CDR2 is FQGNSA in the germline V gene. CDR3 DNA sequence: TGTGCCAGCAGCTTGGGAAGGGCGTCCTATAATTCACTCCTCCACTTT. Encoded protein: CASSLGRASYNSLLHF.

This clonotype was counted ten times or more. The chain couples TRBV3-1 to TRBJ1-3, with D perhaps matching TRBD1 (6 bases). Trimming stripped 2 bases from V and 0 bases from J, with 11 bases between. CDR1 LGHDT and CDR2 YNNKEL come from the germline V gene (reference sequence). The CDR3 has 16 amino acids. The CDR3 reads CASSQTDRNSGNTIYF. For the CDR3, the DNA is TGTGCCAGCAGCCAAACGGACAGAAACTCTGGAAACACCATATATTTT. The whole variable domain, remainder taken from reference TRBV3-1 and TRBJ1-3, is DTAVSQTPKYLVTQMGNDKSIKCEQNLGHDTMYWYKQDSKKFLKIMFSYNNKELIINETVPNRFSPKSPDKAHLNLHINSLELGDSAVYFCASSQTDRNSGNTIYFGEGSWLTVV.

This chain connects TRBV5-4 to TRBJ1-4; D uncertain. Deletions cut 5 bases from V and 0 bases from J, with 20 bases between. This CDR3 is 18 amino acids long. Germline V gene sequence: CDR1 SGHNT, CDR2 YYREEE (reference sequence). This CDR3 is CASSSERRTGSTNEKLFF. The DNA of the CDR3 is TGTGCCAGCAGTTCGGAAAGGAGGACGGGGTCAACTAATGAAAAACTGTTTTTT.

J is TRBJ1-1 and V is TRBV14; D call uncertain. V was trimmed by 1 base and J by 4 bases, leaving 7 bases between them. The CDR3 is 13 residues long. CDR1 SGHDN and CDR2 FVKESK come from the germline V gene. CDR3 in DNA: TGTGCCAGCAGCCAAGTAATCATCACTGAAGCTTTCTTT. It is translated as CASSQVIITEAFF. Full variable domain (outside the CDR3, taken from reference TRBV14 and TRBJ1-1): EAGVTQFPSHSVIEKGQTVTLRCDPISGHDNLYWYRRVMGKEIKFLLHFVKESKQDESGMPNNRFLAERTGGTYSTLKVQPAELEDSGVYFCASSQVIITEAFFGQGTRLTVV.

The rearrangement uses TRBV7-2 and TRBJ1-1; no clear D gene. Trimming took 1 base from V and 1 from J, leaving 10 bases between them. This CDR3 contains 15 residues. CDR1 and CDR2 from the germline V gene are SGHTA and FQGNSA. DNA of the CDR3: TGTGCCAGCAGCTTAGTGATCTCCGAGAACACTGAAGCTTTCTTT. Amino acid sequence: CASSLVISENTEAFF.

Concerning this clonotype: The junction departs from germline at one end; a sequencing error may be responsible. The chain combines TRBV7-7 with TRBJ2-1; D is uncertain. Germline CDR1 is SSHAT and CDR2 is FNYEAQ (reference sequence). This CDR3 has 14 residues. The CDR3 bases are TGTGCTAGCAGCTTAAGGTACGGCACCAATGAGCAGTTCTTC. It yields the protein CASSLRYGTNEQFF.

Concerning this clonotype itself: One end of the junction does not line up with germline, which may come from a read error. The chain combines TRBV7-3 with TRBJ1-2; no clear D. The CDR3 loop spans 13 amino acids. CDR1 SGHTA and CDR2 FQGTGA come from the germline V gene. CDR3 in amino acids: CASSVRRGRGYAF. The CDR3 DNA is TGTGCCAGCAGTGTAAGACGGGGTCGTGGATACGCCTTC.

This chain joins TRBV10-3 and TRBJ1-2; D is possibly TRBD1 (5 bases). In germline, CDR1 is ENHRY, CDR2 SYGVKD. Trimming cost V 4 bases and J 3 bases, with 15 bases left between them. The CDR3 runs to 15 residues. Here the CDR3 reads CAISVSNRTDYGYTF. Here the CDR3 DNA reads TGTGCCATCAGTGTGTCGAACAGGACTGACTATGGCTACACCTTC.